This TCR beta chain was retrieved from a study of beta chain features in type 1 diabetes. Looking at the study overall: Examination covered almost 110,000,000 sorted cells spanning all samples. General study findings and limits: Insertions were fewer and deletions more numerous at VDJ junctions in type 1 diabetes patients. Shorter TCRB CDR3s, moderately but significantly so, were found in Type 1 diabetes patients in all four CD4+ subsets. Within the patient group, naive, central memory and Treg TCRB repertoires appeared more similar to each other than within healthy donors.

A remark on this clone: Antigen unknown.

Of the isolated RNA, all was reverse transcribed, and so the sequenced material was expressed TCRB transcripts. Average reads for naive, central memory and regulatory T cell samples were about 3.57 million. Some clones are missing from TCRdb's copy, which holds only in-frame ones; the method was immunoSEQ multiplex PCR. Of 330,000 or so clones listed, 10% to 15% are singletons. The CDR3 runs 13 residues. Germline values: CDR1 SGHDN, CDR2 FVKESK. V was trimmed by 1 base and J by 3 bases, leaving 6 bases between them. Sequencing used naive CD4+ T cells from blood. The sequence came from a woman aged 18-30 years with type 1 diabetes. The V gene is TRBV14, the J gene TRBJ1-1; D not resolved. This CDR3 is CASSQGGYTEAFF. In nucleotides, the CDR3 is TGTGCCAGCAGCCAAGGAGGTTACACTGAAGCTTTCTTT.